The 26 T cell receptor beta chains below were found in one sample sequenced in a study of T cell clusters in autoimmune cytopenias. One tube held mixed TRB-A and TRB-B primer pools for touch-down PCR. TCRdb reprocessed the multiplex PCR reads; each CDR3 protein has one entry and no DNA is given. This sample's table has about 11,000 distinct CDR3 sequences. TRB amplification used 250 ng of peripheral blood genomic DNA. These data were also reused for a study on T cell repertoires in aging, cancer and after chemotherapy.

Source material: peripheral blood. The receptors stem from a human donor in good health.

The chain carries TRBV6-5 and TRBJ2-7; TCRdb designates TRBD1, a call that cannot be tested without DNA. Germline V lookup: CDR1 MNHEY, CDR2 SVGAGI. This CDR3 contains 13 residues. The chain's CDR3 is CASSYSGGGEQYF.

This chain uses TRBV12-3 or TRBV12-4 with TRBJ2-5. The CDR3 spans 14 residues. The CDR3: CASSLDEQGVTQYF.

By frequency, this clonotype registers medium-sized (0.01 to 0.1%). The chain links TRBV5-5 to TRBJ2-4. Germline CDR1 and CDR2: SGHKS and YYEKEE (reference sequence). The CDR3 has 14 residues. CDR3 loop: CASSLDSGRDIQYF.

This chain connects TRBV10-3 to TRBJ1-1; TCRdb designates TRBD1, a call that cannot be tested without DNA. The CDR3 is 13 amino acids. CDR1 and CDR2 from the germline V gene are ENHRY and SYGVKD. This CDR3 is CAIWRGPNTEAFF.

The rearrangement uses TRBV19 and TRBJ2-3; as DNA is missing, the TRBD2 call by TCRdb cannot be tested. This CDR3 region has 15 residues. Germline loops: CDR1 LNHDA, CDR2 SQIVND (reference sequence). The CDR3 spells CASTATSGGGDTQYF. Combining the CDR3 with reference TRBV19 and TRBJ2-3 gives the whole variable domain DGGITQSPKYLFRKEGQNVTLSCEQNLNHDAMYWYRQDPGQGLRLIYYSQIVNDFQKGDIAEGYSVSREKKESFPLTVTSAQKNPTAFYLCASTATSGGGDTQYFGPGTRLTVL.

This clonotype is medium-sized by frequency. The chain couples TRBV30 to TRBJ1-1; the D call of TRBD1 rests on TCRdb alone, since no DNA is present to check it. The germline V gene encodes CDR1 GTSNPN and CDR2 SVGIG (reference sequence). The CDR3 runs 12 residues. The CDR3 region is CAWSQGGTEAFF.

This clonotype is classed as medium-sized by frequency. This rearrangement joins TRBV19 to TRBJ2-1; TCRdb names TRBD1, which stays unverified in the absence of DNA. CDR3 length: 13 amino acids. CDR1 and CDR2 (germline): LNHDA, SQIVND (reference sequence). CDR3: CASGGTVYNEQFF.

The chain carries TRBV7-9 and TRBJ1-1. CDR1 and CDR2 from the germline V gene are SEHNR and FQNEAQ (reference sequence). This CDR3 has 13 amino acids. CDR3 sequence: CASSLDLNTEAFF.

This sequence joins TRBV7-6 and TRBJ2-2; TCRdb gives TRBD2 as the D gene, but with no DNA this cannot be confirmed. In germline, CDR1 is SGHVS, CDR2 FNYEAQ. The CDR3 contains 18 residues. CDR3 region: CASSPQTSGGSNGGELFF.

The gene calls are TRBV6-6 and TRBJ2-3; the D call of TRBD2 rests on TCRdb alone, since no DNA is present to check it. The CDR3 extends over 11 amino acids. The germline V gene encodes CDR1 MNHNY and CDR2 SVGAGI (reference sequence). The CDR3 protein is CATAEVDTQYF.

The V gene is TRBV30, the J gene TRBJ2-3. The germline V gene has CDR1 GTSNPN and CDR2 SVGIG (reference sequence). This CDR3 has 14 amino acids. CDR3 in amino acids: CAWSVGLAADTQYF. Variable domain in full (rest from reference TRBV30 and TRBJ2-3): SQTIHQWPATLVQPVGSPLSLECTVEGTSNPNLYWYRQAAGRGLQLLFYSVGIGQISSEVPQNLSASRPQDRQFILSSKKLLLSDSGFYLCAWSVGLAADTQYFGPGTRLTVL.

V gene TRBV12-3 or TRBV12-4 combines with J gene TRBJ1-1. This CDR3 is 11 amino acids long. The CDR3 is CASSWDTEAFF.

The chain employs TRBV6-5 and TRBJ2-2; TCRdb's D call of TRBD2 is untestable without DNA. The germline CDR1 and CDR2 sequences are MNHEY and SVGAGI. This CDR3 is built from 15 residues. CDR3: CASSESSGGTGELFF.

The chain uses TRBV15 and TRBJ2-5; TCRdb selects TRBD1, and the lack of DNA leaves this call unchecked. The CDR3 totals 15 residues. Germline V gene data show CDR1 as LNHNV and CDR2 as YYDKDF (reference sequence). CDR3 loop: CATSPRAGRLETQYF.

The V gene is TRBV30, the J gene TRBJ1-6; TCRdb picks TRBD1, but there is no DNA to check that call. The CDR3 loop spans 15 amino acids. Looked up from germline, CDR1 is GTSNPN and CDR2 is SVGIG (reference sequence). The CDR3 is CAWGVPGSPNSPLHF.

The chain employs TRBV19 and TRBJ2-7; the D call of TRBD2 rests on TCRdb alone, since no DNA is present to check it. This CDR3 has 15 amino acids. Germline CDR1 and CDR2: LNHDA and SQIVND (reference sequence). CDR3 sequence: CASSAPAGVVDEQYF.

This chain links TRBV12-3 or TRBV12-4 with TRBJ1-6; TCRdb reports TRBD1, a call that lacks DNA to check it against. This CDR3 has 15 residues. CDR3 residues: CASTLLGQGRSPLHF.

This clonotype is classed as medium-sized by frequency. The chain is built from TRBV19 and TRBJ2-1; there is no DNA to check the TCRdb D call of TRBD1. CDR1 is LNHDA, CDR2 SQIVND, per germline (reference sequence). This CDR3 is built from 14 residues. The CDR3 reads CASRERTGENEQFF.

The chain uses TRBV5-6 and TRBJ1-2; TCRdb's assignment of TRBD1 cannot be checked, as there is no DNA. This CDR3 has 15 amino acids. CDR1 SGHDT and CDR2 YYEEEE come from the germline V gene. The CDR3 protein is CASSLQGTTPYGYTF.

The CDR3 loop reads CASRPTGGFYEQYF. This sequence joins TRBV6-5 and TRBJ2-7; TCRdb designates TRBD1, a call that cannot be tested without DNA. Germline V lookup: CDR1 MNHEY, CDR2 SVGAGI. This CDR3 has 14 residues.

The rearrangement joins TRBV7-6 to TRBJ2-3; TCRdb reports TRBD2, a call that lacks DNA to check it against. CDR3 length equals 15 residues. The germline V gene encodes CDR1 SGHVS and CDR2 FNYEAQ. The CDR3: CASSLVGGGGDTQYF.

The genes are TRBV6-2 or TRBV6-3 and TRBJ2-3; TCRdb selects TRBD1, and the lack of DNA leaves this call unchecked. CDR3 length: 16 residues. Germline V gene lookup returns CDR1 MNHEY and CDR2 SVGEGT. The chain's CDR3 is CASSGGSISSTDTQYF.

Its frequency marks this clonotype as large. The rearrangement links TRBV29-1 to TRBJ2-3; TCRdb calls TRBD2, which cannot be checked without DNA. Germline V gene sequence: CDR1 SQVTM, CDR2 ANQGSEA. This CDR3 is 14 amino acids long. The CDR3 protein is CSVRALATTDTQYF.

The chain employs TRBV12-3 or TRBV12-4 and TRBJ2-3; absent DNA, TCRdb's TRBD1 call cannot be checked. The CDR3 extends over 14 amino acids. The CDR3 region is CASIQGSGSDTQYF.

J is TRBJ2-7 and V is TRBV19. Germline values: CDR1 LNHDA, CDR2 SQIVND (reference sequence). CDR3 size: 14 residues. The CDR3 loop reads CASSIVTNSYEQYF.

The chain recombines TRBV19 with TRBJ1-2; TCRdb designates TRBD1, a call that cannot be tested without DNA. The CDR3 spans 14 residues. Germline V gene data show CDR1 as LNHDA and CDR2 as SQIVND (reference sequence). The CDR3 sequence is CASILSGHDYGYTF.